This T cell receptor (beta chain) was found in a study of blood T cell repertoires in COVID-19. As for the study in general: From the United States, Italy and Spain came samples of acute and convalescent COVID-19. T cells, B-cell-depleted T cells, or PBMCs supplied cDNA or gDNA.

Authors' analysis steps: It was from reference gene primer amplification that nucleated cell counts were estimated. Measured with immunoSEQ multiplex PCR; TCRdb has only the in-frame clones, and not every one. That table supplies the V and J calls and clone size; D and trimming were determined from the DNA. The sample holds over 10,000 clones, nearly 90% seen once. Germline V gene sequence: CDR1 SGHDT, CDR2 YYEEEE. Germline trimming cut 3 bases from V and 7 bases from J; bases unmatched to any gene: 7. The CDR3 has 15 amino acids. The chain links TRBV5-6 to TRBJ1-6; 7 bases agree with TRBD1. Sample: peripheral blood. The TCR comes from a human donor with active COVID-19. The donor label of this sample is uncertain. CDR3: CASSWGATGNSPLHF. The CDR3 DNA sequence: TGTGCCAGCAGCTGGGGTGCGACAGGGAATTCACCCCTCCACTTT.